Sequencing of this T cell receptor (beta chain) was carried out in a study of beta chain features in type 1 diabetes. General observations from the study: Within each of all four CD4+ subsets, Type 1 diabetes patients had TCRB CDR3s that were moderately but significantly shorter. A greater similarity of naive, central memory and Treg TCRB repertoires was seen among patients than among healthy donors.

Expressed TCRB transcripts were sequenced, since all the RNA that had been isolated was reverse transcribed. Sequencing was performed with immunoSEQ multiplex PCR; in TCRdb, only in-frame clones are kept and a portion is missing. The sample yields roughly 700,000 clones, roughly 12% seen once. This clone has a handful of counts. Its antigen is undetermined. Other nucleotide sequences from this sample produce the same CDR3. Sequenced material: naive CD4+ T cells from blood. This receptor was obtained from a man between 18 and 29 years old with type 1 diabetes.

For the CDR3, the DNA is TGCAGTGCTAGCCCCACAGATACGCAGTATTTT. Its protein product is CSASPTDTQYF. V and J are TRBV20-1 and TRBJ2-3; D is ambiguous. Germline V gene lookup returns CDR1 DFQATT and CDR2 SNEGSKA (reference sequence). There are 11 residues in the CDR3. Trimming removed 3 bases from V and 2 bases from J, with 3 bases in between.